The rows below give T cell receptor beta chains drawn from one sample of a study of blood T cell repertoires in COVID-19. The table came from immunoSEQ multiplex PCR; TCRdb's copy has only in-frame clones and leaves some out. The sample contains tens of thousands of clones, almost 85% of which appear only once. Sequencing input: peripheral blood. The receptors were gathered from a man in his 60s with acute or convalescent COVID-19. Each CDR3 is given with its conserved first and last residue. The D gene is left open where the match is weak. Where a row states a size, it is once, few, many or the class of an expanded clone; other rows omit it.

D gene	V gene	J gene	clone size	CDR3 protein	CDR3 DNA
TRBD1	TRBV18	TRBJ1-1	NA	CASSPPGQGAPGTEAFF	TGTGCCAGCTCACCCCCGGGACAGGGGGCGCCGGGCACTGAAGCTTTCTTT
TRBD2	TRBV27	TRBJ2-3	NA	CASTKAGALDTQYF	TGTGCCAGCACTAAAGCGGGGGCTTTAGATACGCAGTATTTT
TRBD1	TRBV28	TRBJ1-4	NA	CASSWDSRNEKLFF	TGTGCCAGCAGTTGGGACAGCCGAAATGAAAAACTGTTTTTT
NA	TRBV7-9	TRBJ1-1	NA	CASSLVSTEAFF	TGTGCCAGCAGCTTAGTGAGCACTGAAGCTTTCTTT
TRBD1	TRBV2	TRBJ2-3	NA	CASSQQGGGTDTQYF	TGTGCCAGCTCTCAACAGGGGGGCGGAACAGATACGCAGTATTTT
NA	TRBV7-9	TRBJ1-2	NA	CASSLRRSAGYTF	TGTGCCAGCAGCTTAAGGAGGAGCGCTGGCTACACCTTC
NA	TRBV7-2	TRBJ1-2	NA	CASSLSGTAYGYTF	TGTGCCAGCAGCTTATCCGGGACTGCTTATGGCTACACCTTC
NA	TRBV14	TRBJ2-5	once	CASSQGWRETQYF	TGTGCCAGCAGCCAAGGTTGGCGGGAGACCCAGTACTTC
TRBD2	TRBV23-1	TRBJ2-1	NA	CASTRTSGSEGSYNEQFF	TGCGCCAGCACCCGGACTAGCGGGAGTGAGGGGAGCTACAATGAGCAGTTCTTC
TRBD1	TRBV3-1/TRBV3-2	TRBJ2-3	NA	CASSPGQANTDTQYF	TGTGCCAGCAGCCCGGGACAGGCTAACACAGATACGCAGTATTTT
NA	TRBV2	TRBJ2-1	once	CASGQALYNEQFF	TGTGCCAGCGGGCAGGCCCTATACAATGAGCAGTTCTTC
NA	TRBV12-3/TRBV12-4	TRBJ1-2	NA	CASSSWAGYTF	TGTGCCAGCAGTTCTTGGGCTGGCTACACCTTC
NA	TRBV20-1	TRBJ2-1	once	CSALTRDEQFF	TGCAGTGCCCTTACTAGGGATGAGCAGTTCTTC
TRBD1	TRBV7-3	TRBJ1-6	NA	CASSRGQVDSPLHF	TGTGCCAGCAGCCGAGGACAGGTGGATTCACCCCTCCACTTT
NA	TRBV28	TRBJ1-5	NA	CASSQTATASYSNQPQHF	TGTGCCAGCAGCCAGACAGCAACCGCGTCCTATAGCAATCAGCCCCAGCATTTT
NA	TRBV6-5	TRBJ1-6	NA	CASRAGQYSPLHF	TGTGCCAGCAGAGCAGGGCAGTATTCACCCCTCCACTTT
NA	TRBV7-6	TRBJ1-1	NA	CASSLDLAGWNTEAFF	TGTGCCAGCAGCTTAGATCTGGCAGGGTGGAACACTGAAGCTTTCTTT
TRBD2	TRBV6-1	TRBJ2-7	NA	CASSERSGGAREQYF	TGTGCCAGCAGTGAAAGGAGCGGGGGGGCCCGGGAGCAGTACTTC
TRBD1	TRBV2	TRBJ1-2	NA	CASSQGQGESLYGYTF	TGTGCCAGCAGCCAGGGACAGGGTGAGAGCCTCTATGGCTACACCTTC
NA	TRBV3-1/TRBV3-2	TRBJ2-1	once	CASSQGSGYNEQFF	TGTGCCAGCAGCCAAGGTTCGGGGTACAATGAGCAGTTCTTC
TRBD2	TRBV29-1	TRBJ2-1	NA	CSVTLAGGLREQFF	TGCAGCGTAACATTAGCGGGAGGGCTAAGGGAGCAGTTCTTC
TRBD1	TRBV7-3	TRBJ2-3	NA	CASSFGQGAGDTQYF	TGTGCCAGCAGCTTCGGACAGGGGGCAGGAGATACGCAGTATTTT
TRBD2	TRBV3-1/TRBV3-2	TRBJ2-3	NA	CASSQEASGISDTQYF	TGTGCCAGCAGCCAAGAAGCTAGCGGGATATCAGATACGCAGTATTTT
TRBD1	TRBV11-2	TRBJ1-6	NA	CASSSPPGQVVSPLHF	TGTGCCAGCAGCTCTCCACCGGGACAGGTAGTTTCACCCCTCCACTTT
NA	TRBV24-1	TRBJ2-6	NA	CATSDSGHSGAGANVLTF	TGTGCCACCAGTGACTCGGGACACTCCGGGGCTGGGGCCAACGTCCTGACTTTC
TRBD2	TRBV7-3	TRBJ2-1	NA	CASSPRGGAGGRDEQFF	TGTGCCAGCAGCCCCCGGGGAGGAGCGGGGGGGCGGGATGAGCAGTTCTTC
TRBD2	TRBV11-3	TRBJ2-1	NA	CASSPGRGGLIEQFF	TGTGCCAGCAGCCCGGGGCGGGGGGGCCTCATTGAGCAGTTCTTC
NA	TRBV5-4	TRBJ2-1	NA	CASSPTGPYNEQFF	TGTGCCAGCAGCCCAACAGGGCCCTACAATGAGCAGTTCTTC
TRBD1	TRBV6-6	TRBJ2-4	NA	CASTRQGRENIQYF	TGTGCCAGCACCAGACAGGGGCGGGAAAACATTCAGTACTTC
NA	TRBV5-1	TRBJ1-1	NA	CASSLELGNTEAFF	TGCGCCAGCAGCTTGGAACTAGGGAACACTGAAGCTTTCTTT
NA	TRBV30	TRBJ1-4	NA	CAWSVYWGKATF	TGTGCCTGGAGTGTCTATTGGGGCAAAGCTACTTTT
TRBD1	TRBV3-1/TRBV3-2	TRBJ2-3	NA	CASSQGQGAIDTQYF	TGTGCCAGCAGCCAAGGACAGGGGGCAATCGATACGCAGTATTTT
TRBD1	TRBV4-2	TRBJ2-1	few	CASSPGTGQYNEQFF	TGTGCCAGCAGCCCCGGGACAGGGCAATACAATGAGCAGTTCTTC
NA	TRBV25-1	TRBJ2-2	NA	CASSIQGTGELFF	TGTGCCAGCAGTATCCAGGGGACCGGGGAGCTGTTTTTT